This T cell receptor beta chain came from a study of radiotherapy plus CTLA-4 blockade in lung cancer. Study information: Disease control reached less than 40%, with objective responses in 15% to 20%.

Study observations and caveats: In blood, TCR clones derived from the tumor expanded after radiotherapy plus ipilimumab.

Trimming took off 5 bases at V and 0 bases at J, with 13 bases between the two ends. The CDR3 consists of 15 residues. Germline CDR1 reads MNHNS; CDR2 reads SASEGT. Sequencing was performed with immunoSEQ multiplex PCR; in TCRdb, only in-frame clones are kept and a portion is missing. The sample comprises 60,000 to 85,000 clones, around 87% of which are singletons, and 0.87% rests with the top ten. On this clone itself: Antigen unknown.

The chain couples TRBV6-1 to TRBJ1-1; the D is unclear. This specimen consisted of peripheral blood, obtained from a patient treated with radiotherapy plus ipilimumab. This receptor was identified in a human donor with non-small cell lung cancer who had stable disease on radiotherapy plus ipilimumab. For the CDR3, the DNA is TGTGCCAGCAGTAAGGGATTTAGTATGAACACTGAAGCTTTCTTT. Protein sequence: CASSKGFSMNTEAFF.